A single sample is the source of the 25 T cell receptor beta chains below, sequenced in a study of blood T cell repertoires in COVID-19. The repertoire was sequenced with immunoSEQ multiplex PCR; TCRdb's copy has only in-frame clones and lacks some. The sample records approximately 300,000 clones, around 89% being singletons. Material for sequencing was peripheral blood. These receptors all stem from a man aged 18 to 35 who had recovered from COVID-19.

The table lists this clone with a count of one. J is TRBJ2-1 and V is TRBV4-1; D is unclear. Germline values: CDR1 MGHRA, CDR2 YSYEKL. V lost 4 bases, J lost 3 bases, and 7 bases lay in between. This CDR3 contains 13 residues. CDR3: CASSPQDYNEQFF. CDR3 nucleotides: TGCGCCAGCAGCCCTCAGGACTACAATGAGCAGTTCTTC.

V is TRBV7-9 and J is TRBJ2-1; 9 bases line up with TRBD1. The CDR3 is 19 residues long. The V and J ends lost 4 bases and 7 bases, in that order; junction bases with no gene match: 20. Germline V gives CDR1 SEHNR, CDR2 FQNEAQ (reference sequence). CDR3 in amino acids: CASSSPSPGPGQGRNEQFF. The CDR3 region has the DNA TGTGCCAGCAGCTCCCCCTCGCCGGGGCCGGGACAGGGTAGGAATGAGCAGTTCTTC.

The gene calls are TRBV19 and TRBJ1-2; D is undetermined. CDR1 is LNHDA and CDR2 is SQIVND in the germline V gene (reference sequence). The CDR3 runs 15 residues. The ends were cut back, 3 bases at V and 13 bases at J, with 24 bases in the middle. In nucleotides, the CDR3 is TGTGCCAGTAGTATCGGGAGCCATCTGCCCTCATTCTCCACCTTC. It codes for CASSIGSHLPSFSTF.

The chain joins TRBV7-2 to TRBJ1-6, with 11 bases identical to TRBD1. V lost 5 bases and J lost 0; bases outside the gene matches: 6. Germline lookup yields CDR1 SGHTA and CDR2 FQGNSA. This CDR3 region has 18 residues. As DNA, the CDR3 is TGTGCCAGCAGCCCCAGGACAGGGGGCAGCTCCTATAATTCACCCCTCCACTTT. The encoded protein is CASSPRTGGSSYNSPLHF.

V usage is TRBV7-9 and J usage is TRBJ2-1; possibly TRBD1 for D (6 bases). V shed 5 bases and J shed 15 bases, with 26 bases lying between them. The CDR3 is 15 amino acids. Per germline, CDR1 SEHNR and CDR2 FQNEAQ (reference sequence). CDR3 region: CASSQGLGADYLGFF. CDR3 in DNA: TGTGCCAGCAGCCAAGGCCTGGGGGCTGACTACCTAGGGTTCTTC.

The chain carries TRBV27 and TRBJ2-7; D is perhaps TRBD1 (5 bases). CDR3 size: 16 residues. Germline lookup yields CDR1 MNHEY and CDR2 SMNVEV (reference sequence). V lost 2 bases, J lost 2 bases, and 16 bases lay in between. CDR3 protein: CASSLMGQGTPYEQYF. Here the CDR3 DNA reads TGTGCCAGCAGTTTAATGGGGCAGGGCACGCCCTACGAGCAGTACTTC.

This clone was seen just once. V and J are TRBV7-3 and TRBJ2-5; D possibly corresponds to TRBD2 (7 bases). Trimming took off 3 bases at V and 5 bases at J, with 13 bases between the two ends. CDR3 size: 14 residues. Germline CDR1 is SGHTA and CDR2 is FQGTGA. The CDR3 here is CASSFGGPQETQYF. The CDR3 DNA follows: TGTGCCAGCAGCTTCGGGGGGCCCCAGGAGACCCAGTACTTC. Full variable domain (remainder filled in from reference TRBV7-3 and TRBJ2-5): GAGVSQTPSNKVTEKGKYVELRCDPISGHTALYWYRQSLGQGPEFLIYFQGTGAADDSGLPNDRFFAVRPEGSVSTLKIQRTERGDSAVYLCASSFGGPQETQYFGPGTRLLVL.

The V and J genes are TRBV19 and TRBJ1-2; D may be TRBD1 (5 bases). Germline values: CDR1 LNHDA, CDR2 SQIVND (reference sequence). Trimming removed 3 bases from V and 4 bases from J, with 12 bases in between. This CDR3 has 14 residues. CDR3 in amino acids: CASSIMGQVYGYTF. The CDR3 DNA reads TGTGCCAGTAGTATTATGGGGCAGGTCTATGGCTACACCTTC.

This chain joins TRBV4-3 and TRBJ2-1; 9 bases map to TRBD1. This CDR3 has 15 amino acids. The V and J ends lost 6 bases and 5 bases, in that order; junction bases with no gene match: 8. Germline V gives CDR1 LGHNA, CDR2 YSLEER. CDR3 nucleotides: TGCGCCAGCAGTCCCGGGACAGGGCTGGACAATGAGCAGTTCTTC. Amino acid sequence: CASSPGTGLDNEQFF.

CDR3 DNA sequence: TGTGCCAGCAGTTCCCCGAACCCAGGGGACGGCTACACCTTC. The encoded protein is CASSSPNPGDGYTF. The chain uses TRBV6-6 and TRBJ1-2; TRBD1 might be the D (6 bases). The ends were cut back, 4 bases at V and 8 bases at J, with 17 bases in the middle. This CDR3 spans 14 amino acids. CDR1 is MNHNY, CDR2 SVGAGI, per germline (reference sequence).

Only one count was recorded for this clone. In nucleotides, the CDR3 is TGTGCCAGCAGCTTAGCAAAAATTGCGGGGGCCGGATACAATGAGCAGTTCTTC. It yields the protein CASSLAKIAGAGYNEQFF. V usage is TRBV7-2 and J usage is TRBJ2-1; maybe TRBD2 (7 bases). Germline-derived CDR1 and CDR2 are SGHTA and FQGNSA. CDR3 length equals 18 residues. The V end lost 0 bases, the J end lost 4 bases, and 19 bases lay between the germline ends.

The CDR3 spells CASSESSRGYTIYF. The DNA of the CDR3 is TGTGCCAGCAGTGAATCATCCAGGGGCTACACCATATATTTT. The rearrangement uses TRBV25-1 and TRBJ1-3, with D possibly being TRBD1 (6 bases). V was shortened by 1 base and J by 8 bases, with 12 bases between the two germline ends. The CDR3 has 14 residues. The germline V gene has CDR1 MGHDK and CDR2 SYGVNS.

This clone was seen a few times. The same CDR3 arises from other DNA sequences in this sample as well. CDR3: CASRTVNTEAFF. The CDR3 DNA sequence: TGTGCCAGCCGGACAGTGAACACTGAAGCTTTCTTT. The V call is TRBV6-5, the J call TRBJ1-1, with D perhaps matching TRBD1 (6 bases). The CDR3 spans 12 residues. V lost 8 bases to trimming and J lost 0 bases, with 7 bases between them. CDR1 is MNHEY and CDR2 is SVGAGI in the germline V gene.

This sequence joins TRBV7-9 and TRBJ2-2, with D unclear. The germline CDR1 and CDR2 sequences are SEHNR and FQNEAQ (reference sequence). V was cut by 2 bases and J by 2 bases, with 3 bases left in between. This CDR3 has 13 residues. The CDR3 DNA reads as TGTGCCAGCAGCTTAATAAACACCGGGGAGCTGTTTTTT. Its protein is CASSLINTGELFF.

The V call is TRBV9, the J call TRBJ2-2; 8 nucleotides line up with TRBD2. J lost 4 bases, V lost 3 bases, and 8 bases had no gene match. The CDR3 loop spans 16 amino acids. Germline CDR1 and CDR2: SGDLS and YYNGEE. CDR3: CASSGTGGPITGELFF. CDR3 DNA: TGTGCCAGCAGCGGTACGGGGGGGCCTATCACCGGGGAGCTGTTTTTT.

The CDR3 loop reads CASSQEMSGTGGGNSPLHF. The CDR3 DNA follows: TGCGCCAGCAGCCAAGAGATGAGTGGGACAGGGGGTGGTAATTCACCCCTCCACTTT. The V and J genes are TRBV4-3 and TRBJ1-6, with TRBD1 identical over 11 bases. The CDR3 loop spans 19 amino acids. V lost 0 bases to trimming and J lost 6 bases; unmatched junction nucleotides: 10. Germline assignment: CDR1 LGHNA and CDR2 YSLEER.

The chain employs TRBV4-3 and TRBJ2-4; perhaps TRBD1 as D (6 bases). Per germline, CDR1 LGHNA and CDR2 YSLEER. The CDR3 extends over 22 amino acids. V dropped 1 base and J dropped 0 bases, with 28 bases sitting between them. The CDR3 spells CASSQALNLPGQMFLAKNIQYF. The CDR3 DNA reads TGCGCCAGCAGCCAAGCCCTTAATTTGCCGGGACAAATGTTTCTAGCCAAAAACATTCAGTACTTC.

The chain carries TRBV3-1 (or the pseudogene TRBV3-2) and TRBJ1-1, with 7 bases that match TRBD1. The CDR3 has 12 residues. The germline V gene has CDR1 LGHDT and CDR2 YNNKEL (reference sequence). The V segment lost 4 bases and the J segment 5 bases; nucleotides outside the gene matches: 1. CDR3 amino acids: CASSPGGTEAFF. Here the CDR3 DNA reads TGTGCCAGCAGCCCAGGGGGAACTGAAGCTTTCTTT.

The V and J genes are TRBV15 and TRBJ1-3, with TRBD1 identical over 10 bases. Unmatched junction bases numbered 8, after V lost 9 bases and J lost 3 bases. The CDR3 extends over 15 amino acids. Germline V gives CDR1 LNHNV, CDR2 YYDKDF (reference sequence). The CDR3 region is CATVRDRGIGNTIYF. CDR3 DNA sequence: TGTGCCACTGTACGGGACAGGGGTATTGGAAACACCATATATTTT.

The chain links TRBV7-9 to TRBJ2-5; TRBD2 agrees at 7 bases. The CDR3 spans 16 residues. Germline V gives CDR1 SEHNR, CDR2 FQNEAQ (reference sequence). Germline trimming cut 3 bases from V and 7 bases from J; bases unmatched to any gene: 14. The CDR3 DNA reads TGTGCCAGCAGCTTGGAGGGGTCGGCAGCGGGGAGGACCCAGTACTTC. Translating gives CASSLEGSAAGRTQYF. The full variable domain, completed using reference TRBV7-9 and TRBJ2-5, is DTGVSQNPRHKITKRGQNVTFRCDPISEHNRLYWYRQTLGQGPEFLTYFQNEAQLEKSRLLSDRFSAERPKGSFSTLEIQRTEQGDSAMYLCASSLEGSAAGRTQYFGPGTRLLVL.

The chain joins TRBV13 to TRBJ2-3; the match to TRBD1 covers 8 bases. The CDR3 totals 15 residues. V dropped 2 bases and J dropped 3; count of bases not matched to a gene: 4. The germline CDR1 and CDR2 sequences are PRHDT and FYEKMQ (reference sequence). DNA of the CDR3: TGTGCCAGCAGCTTATGGGGGGACAGGACAGATACGCAGTATTTT. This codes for CASSLWGDRTDTQYF.

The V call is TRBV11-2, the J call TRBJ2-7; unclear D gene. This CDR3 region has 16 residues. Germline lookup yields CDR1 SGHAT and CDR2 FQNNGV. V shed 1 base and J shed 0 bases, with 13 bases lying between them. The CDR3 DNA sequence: TGTGCCAGCAGCTTAGTACTCATCCGGAGCTCCTACGAGCAGTACTTC. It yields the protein CASSLVLIRSSYEQYF.

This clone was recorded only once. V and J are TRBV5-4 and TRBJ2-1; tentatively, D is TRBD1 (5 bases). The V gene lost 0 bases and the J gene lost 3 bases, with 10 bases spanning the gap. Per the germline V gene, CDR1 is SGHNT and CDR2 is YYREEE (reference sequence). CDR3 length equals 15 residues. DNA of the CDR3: TGTGCCAGCAGCTTGGTTCTGCAGGGCTACAATGAGCAGTTCTTC. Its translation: CASSLVLQGYNEQFF. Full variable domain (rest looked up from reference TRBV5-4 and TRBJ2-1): ETGVTQSPTHLIKTRGQQVTLRCSSQSGHNTVSWYQQALGQGPQFIFQYYREEENGRGNFPPRFSGLQFPNYSSELNVNALELDDSALYLCASSLVLQGYNEQFFGPGTRLTVL.

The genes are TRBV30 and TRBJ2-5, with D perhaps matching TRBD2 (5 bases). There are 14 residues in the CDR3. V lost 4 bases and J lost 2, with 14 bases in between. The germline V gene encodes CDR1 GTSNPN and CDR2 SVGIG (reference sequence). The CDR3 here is CAWTLSGIQETQYF. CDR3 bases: TGTGCCTGGACTTTATCCGGGATTCAAGAGACCCAGTACTTC.

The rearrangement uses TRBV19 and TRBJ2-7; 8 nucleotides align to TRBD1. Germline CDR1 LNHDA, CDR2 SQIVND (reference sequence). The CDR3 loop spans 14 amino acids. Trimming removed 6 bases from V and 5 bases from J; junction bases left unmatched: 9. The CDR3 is CASSFGQGVNEQYF. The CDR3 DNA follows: TGTGCCAGTAGCTTTGGACAGGGAGTCAACGAGCAGTACTTC.